Presented here are 30 T cell receptor beta chains from one specimen sequenced in a study of cytomegalovirus exposure and HLA in healthy donors. This PCR relied on a set of 60 Vbeta primers and 13 Jbeta primers. Sequenced by immunoSEQ multiplex PCR; TCRdb stores in-frame clones only, minus some. The sample records roughly 130,000 clones, about four fifths being singletons. Sequencing input: PBMCs. Source of these receptors: a man aged 25 to 40 in good health and CMV-seronegative.

The chain carries TRBV21-1 and TRBJ1-5; the table names TRBD1, a call not compared with the DNA. TRBV21-1 is flagged as a pseudogene. The CDR3 totals 16 residues. CDR3 bases: TGTGCCAGCAGCAAAGGGTGGACAGGTTGCAATCAGCCCCAGCATTTT. This gives the protein CASSKGWTGCNQPQHF.

V is TRBV29-1 and J is TRBJ2-3; 7 bases agree with TRBD1. The trim removed 6 bases at V and 3 bases at J, leaving 6 bases unmatched. The CDR3 is 13 amino acids. The V gene's germline CDR1 is SQVTM and CDR2 ANQGSEA. The CDR3 loop reads CSVGQRQTDTQYF. The CDR3 DNA sequence: TGCAGCGTGGGACAGAGGCAAACAGATACGCAGTATTTT.

This clone occurred a few times. J is TRBJ1-5 and V is TRBV28; maybe TRBD1 (6 bases). The CDR3 is 14 amino acids. V was trimmed by 6 bases and J by 7 bases, leaving 16 bases between them. The germline gives CDR1 MDHEN, CDR2 SYDVKM. Here the CDR3 reads CASRTNRGHQPQHF. In DNA form, the CDR3 reads TGTGCCAGCAGAACAAACCGGGGACACCAGCCCCAGCATTTT.

The rearrangement uses TRBV18 and TRBJ1-1; D uncertain. This CDR3 has 12 residues. Germline loops: CDR1 KGHSH, CDR2 LQKENI. Trimming cost V 6 bases and J 11 bases, with 16 bases left between them. DNA for the CDR3: TGTGCCAGCTCCCGAGTTCGAGAGCCCGCTTTCTTT. Its protein product is CASSRVREPAFF.

The chain uses TRBV6-1 and TRBJ1-2; possible D gene TRBD1, 6 bases. Germline CDR1 and CDR2: MNHNS and SASEGT. There are 13 residues in the CDR3. The V gene lost 3 bases and the J gene lost 8 bases, with 13 bases spanning the gap. CDR3 residues: CASSEGGAEGYTF. Here the CDR3 DNA reads TGTGCCAGCAGTGAGGGGGGGGCGGAAGGCTACACCTTC.

J is TRBJ1-6 and V is TRBV30; TRBD1 agrees at 8 bases. V lost 2 bases and J lost 7; bases outside the gene matches: 7. The CDR3 spans 15 residues. CDR1 is GTSNPN and CDR2 is SVGIG in the germline V gene (reference sequence). CDR3 loop: CAWSPNDRGNSPLHF. CDR3 nucleotide sequence: TGTGCCTGGAGTCCAAACGACAGGGGCAATTCACCCCTCCACTTT.

The V call is TRBV9, the J call TRBJ2-3; D not resolved. V was pared by 0 bases and J by 4 bases, with 6 bases between. The CDR3 has 13 amino acids. Per germline, CDR1 SGDLS and CDR2 YYNGEE. The CDR3 region has the DNA TGTGCCAGCAGCGTAGGTCTAGCAGATACGCAGTATTTT. Amino acid sequence: CASSVGLADTQYF.

The chain carries TRBV6-5 and TRBJ2-7, with D perhaps TRBD1 (6 bases). The CDR3 loop spans 13 amino acids. V lost 6 bases and J 4 bases, leaving 13 bases between the germline ends. CDR1 and CDR2 (germline): MNHEY, SVGAGI. This CDR3 reads CASRRLQGYEQYF. The CDR3 DNA is TGTGCCAGCAGGCGATTACAGGGTTACGAGCAGTACTTC.

The chain has TRBV6-1 and TRBJ1-4; D unclear. The CDR3 spans 13 residues. The V and J ends lost 6 bases and 5 bases respectively, with 10 bases between them. CDR1 is MNHNS and CDR2 is SASEGT in the germline V gene. The CDR3 reads CASRRVLNEKLFF. Written as DNA, the CDR3 is TGTGCCAGCAGGAGGGTCTTGAATGAAAAACTGTTTTTT.

The chain uses TRBV7-9 and TRBJ2-6, with 7 nucleotides matching TRBD2. Germline trimming cut 1 base from V and 1 base from J; bases unmatched to any gene: 7. Per germline, CDR1 SEHNR and CDR2 FQNEAQ (reference sequence). CDR3 size: 18 residues. CDR3 sequence (DNA): TGTGCCAGCAGCTTAGGAGCGCTGCGGGGGTCTGGGGCCAACGTCCTGACTTTC. This encodes CASSLGALRGSGANVLTF.

The chain uses TRBV2 and TRBJ1-6; 7 nucleotides match TRBD1. Germline V gene lookup returns CDR1 SNHLY and CDR2 FYNNEI. CDR3 length equals 14 residues. V was clipped by 8 bases and J by 4 bases; unmatched bases: 5. The CDR3 region is CASLWDSYNSPLHF. CDR3 nucleotide sequence: TGTGCCAGCCTTTGGGACAGTTATAATTCACCCCTCCACTTT.

The genes are TRBV28 and TRBJ1-2, with D tentatively TRBD1 (6 bases). The CDR3 sequence is 15 residues long. Germline V gene sequence: CDR1 MDHEN, CDR2 SYDVKM. V shed 6 bases and J shed 5 bases, with 19 bases lying between them. This chain's CDR3 is CASSHRGGGGYGYTF. The CDR3 coding sequence is TGTGCCAGCAGCCACCGTGGGGGGGGCGGGTATGGCTACACCTTC.

The rearrangement joins TRBV19 to TRBJ1-5; 9 nucleotides agree with TRBD1. CDR1 LNHDA and CDR2 SQIVND come from the germline V gene (reference sequence). The V segment lost 2 bases and the J segment 7 bases; nucleotides outside the gene matches: 12. CDR3 length equals 17 residues. The CDR3 nucleotides read TGTGCCAGTAGTATATGGCCCGGGACAGGGTCAGGCCAGCCCCAGCATTTT. Protein product: CASSIWPGTGSGQPQHF.

The chain couples TRBV5-1 to TRBJ2-5; the D is unclear. Between the trimmed V and J ends, which lost 3 bases and 5 bases, there was a span of 20 bases. Germline assignment: CDR1 SGHRS and CDR2 YFSETQ. This CDR3 spans 16 amino acids. The CDR3 nucleotides are TGCGCCAGCAGCTCGCAACCGAGTTTCAAAGAGGAGACCCAGTACTTC. It yields the protein CASSSQPSFKEETQYF. The full variable domain, rest sourced from reference TRBV5-1 and TRBJ2-5, is KAGVTQTPRYLIKTRGQQVTLSCSPISGHRSVSWYQQTPGQGLQFLFEYFSETQRNKGNFPGRFSGRQFSNSRSEMNVSTLELGDSALYLCASSSQPSFKEETQYFGPGTRLLVL.

This chain uses TRBV11-1 with TRBJ2-7; 9 positions agree with TRBD1. In germline, CDR1 is SGHAT, CDR2 FQDESV (reference sequence). Unmatched junction bases numbered 9, after V lost 5 bases and J lost 4 bases. This CDR3 contains 15 residues. The CDR3 spells CASSHMDRGSYEQYF. Here the CDR3 DNA reads TGTGCCAGCAGCCACATGGACAGGGGTTCGTACGAGCAGTACTTC.

The chain joins TRBV15 to TRBJ1-2, with unresolved D. Per germline, CDR1 LNHNV and CDR2 YYDKDF (reference sequence). Deletions cut 8 bases from V and 0 bases from J, with 10 bases between. CDR3 size: 13 residues. CDR3 coding DNA: TGTGCCACCTCGGAGGACTCTAACTATGGCTACACCTTC. This encodes CATSEDSNYGYTF.

This rearrangement joins TRBV4-3 to TRBJ1-1, with D unresolved. Between the trimmed V and J ends, which lost 0 bases and 2 bases, there was a span of 7 bases. Germline V gives CDR1 LGHNA, CDR2 YSLEER. CDR3 size: 14 residues. The CDR3 bases are TGCGCCAGCAGCCAAGAACCTACTAACACTGAAGCTTTCTTT. This codes for CASSQEPTNTEAFF.

J is TRBJ1-1 and V is TRBV29-1; maybe TRBD1 (6 bases). V was trimmed by 7 bases and J by 0 bases, leaving 9 bases between them. Germline-derived CDR1 and CDR2 are SQVTM and ANQGSEA. The CDR3 extends over 12 amino acids. This CDR3 reads CSAGQMNTEAFF. The CDR3 bases are TGCAGCGCCGGACAGATGAACACTGAAGCTTTCTTT.

The chain joins TRBV2 to TRBJ1-2; possible D gene TRBD1, 5 bases. The germline gives CDR1 SNHLY, CDR2 FYNNEI. CDR3 length: 13 amino acids. Trimming pared 5 bases from V and 6 bases from J, leaving 13 bases between. The CDR3 DNA is TGTGCCAGCAGTCCGCGGGGGGTTGATGGCTACACCTTC. This translates into CASSPRGVDGYTF.

The chain joins TRBV5-4 to TRBJ1-2; possibly TRBD1 for D (5 bases). The germline gives CDR1 SGHNT, CDR2 YYREEE (reference sequence). Trimming removed 4 bases from V and 1 base from J, with 20 bases in between. CDR3 size: 17 residues. The DNA of the CDR3 is TGTGCCAGCAGCCACCCGGGACTGCCACTCTTTAACTATGGCTACACCTTC. Translated, it gives CASSHPGLPLFNYGYTF.

The chain carries TRBV9 and TRBJ2-2, with unresolved D. Germline lookup yields CDR1 SGDLS and CDR2 YYNGEE. The CDR3 is 14 amino acids. Trimming removed 1 base at V and 6 bases at J, with 10 bases between. The chain's CDR3 is CASSVNSLPGELFF. In DNA form, the CDR3 reads TGTGCCAGCAGCGTAAACTCGCTCCCCGGGGAGCTGTTTTTT.

This chain links TRBV7-2 with TRBJ2-7; possibly TRBD2 for D (7 bases). Germline V CDR1 and CDR2: SGHTA, FQGNSA. V was trimmed by 0 bases and J by 1 base, leaving 10 bases between them. CDR3 length: 15 amino acids. The CDR3 coding sequence is TGTGCCAGCAGCTTAGCGGGAGGGGGTTCCTACGAGCAGTACTTC. It translates to CASSLAGGGSYEQYF.

The chain uses TRBV7-2 and TRBJ2-7, with TRBD2 matching over 8 bases. The CDR3 extends over 15 amino acids. The germline gives CDR1 SGHTA, CDR2 FQGNSA. V was pared by 0 bases and J by 7 bases, with 8 bases of the junction left unmatched. The CDR3 reads CASSLAAGGEGEQYF. The CDR3 nucleotides read TGTGCCAGCAGCTTAGCGGCGGGAGGAGAAGGGGAGCAGTACTTC.

The gene calls are TRBV27 and TRBJ1-4, with D possibly matching TRBD1 (5 bases). CDR1 and CDR2 (germline): MNHEY, SMNVEV (reference sequence). The CDR3 sequence is 14 residues long. V was cut by 6 bases and J by 4 bases, with 12 bases left in between. The CDR3 DNA sequence: TGTGCCAGCAGCCCAGGGTTCAGTAATGAAAAACTGTTTTTT. Its translation is CASSPGFSNEKLFF.

Note on this clone: The junction departs from the called germline gene at one end, perhaps through a read error. This chain links TRBV7-7 with TRBJ2-5; 8 nucleotides align to TRBD1. Per germline, CDR1 SSHAT and CDR2 FNYEAQ (reference sequence). There are 13 residues in the CDR3. CDR3 amino acids: CASSSTGVETQYF. The CDR3 DNA reads TGTGCTAGCAGCTCGACAGGGGTAGAGACCCAGTACTTC. Full variable domain (outside the CDR3, taken from reference TRBV7-7 and TRBJ2-5): GAGVSQSPRYKVTKRGQDVTLRCDPISSHATLYWYQQALGQGPEFLTYFNYEAQPDKSGLPSDRFSAERPEGSISTLTIQRTEQRDSAMYRCASSSTGVETQYFGPGTRLLVL.

This sequence joins TRBV4-3 and TRBJ2-7; TRBD2 is a possible D gene (8 bases). The germline V gene encodes CDR1 LGHNA and CDR2 YSLEER. V shed 4 bases and J shed 5 bases, with 21 bases lying between them. The CDR3 totals 16 residues. The CDR3 bases are TGCGCCAGCAGCCTCCACAGGGGCGGGGGGAGCGACGAGCAGTACTTC. Translation: CASSLHRGGGSDEQYF.

The V and J genes are TRBV18 and TRBJ2-2, with TRBD1 identical over 7 bases. The CDR3 totals 15 residues. Germline V gene sequence: CDR1 KGHSH, CDR2 LQKENI. Unmatched junction bases numbered 2, after V lost 0 bases and J lost 4 bases. In nucleotides, the CDR3 is TGTGCCAGCTCACCACCGGCAGGGGGCACCGGGGAGCTGTTTTTT. It encodes CASSPPAGGTGELFF. Based on the CDR3 plus reference TRBV18 and TRBJ2-2, the full variable domain is NAGVMQNPRHLVRRRGQEARLRCSPMKGHSHVYWYRQLPEEGLKFMVYLQKENIIDESGMPKERFSAEFPKEGPSILRIQQVVRGDSAAYFCASSPPAGGTGELFFGEGSRLTVL.

A word on this clone: The same CDR3 can be traced to other DNA sequences in this sample. The rearrangement uses TRBV30 and TRBJ2-5; maybe TRBD2 (5 bases). CDR1 is GTSNPN and CDR2 is SVGIG in the germline V gene (reference sequence). Trimming removed 4 bases from V and 4 bases from J, with 7 bases in between. CDR3 length: 11 residues. CDR3 bases: TGTGCCTGGACAGGAGGAGAGACCCAGTACTTC. Translated: CAWTGGETQYF.

The J gene is TRBJ2-5, the V gene TRBV28; TRBD1 might be the D (7 bases). The assigned J gene may be wrong: the sequence end matches TRBJ2-7 better. Germline values: CDR1 MDHEN, CDR2 SYDVKM. The CDR3 sequence is 15 residues long. The CDR3 spells CASSLLQGGSYEQYF. The DNA of the CDR3 is TGTGCCAGCAGTCTCCTGCAGGGGGGTAGCTACGAGCAGTACTTC.

J is TRBJ2-7 and V is TRBV5-1; D not certain. Trimming took off 2 bases at V and 2 bases at J, with 14 bases between the two ends. The CDR3 has 15 residues. Germline V gene lookup returns CDR1 SGHRS and CDR2 YFSETQ. The CDR3 DNA reads as TGCGCCAGCAGCTTCAACACAGAAACCCCCTACGAGCAGTACTTC. Its translation: CASSFNTETPYEQYF.